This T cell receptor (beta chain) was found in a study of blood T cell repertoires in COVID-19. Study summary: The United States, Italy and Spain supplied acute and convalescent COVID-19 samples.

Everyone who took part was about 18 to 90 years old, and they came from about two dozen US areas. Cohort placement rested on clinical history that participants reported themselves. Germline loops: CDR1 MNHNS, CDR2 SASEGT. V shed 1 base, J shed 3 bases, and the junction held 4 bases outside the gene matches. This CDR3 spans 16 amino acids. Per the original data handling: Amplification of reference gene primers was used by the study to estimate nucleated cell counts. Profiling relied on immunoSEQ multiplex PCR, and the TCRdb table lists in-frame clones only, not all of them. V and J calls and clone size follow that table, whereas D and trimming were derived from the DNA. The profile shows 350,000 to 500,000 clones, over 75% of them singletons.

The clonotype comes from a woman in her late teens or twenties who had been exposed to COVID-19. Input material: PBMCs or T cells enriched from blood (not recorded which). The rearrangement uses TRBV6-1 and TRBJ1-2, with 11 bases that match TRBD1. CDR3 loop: CASSEVDRGHDYGYTF. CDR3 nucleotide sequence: TGTGCCAGCAGTGAAGTGGACAGGGGGCATGACTATGGCTACACCTTC.